This note documents a single T cell receptor beta chain sequence. The trim removed 0 bases at V and 4 bases at J, leaving 5 bases unmatched. Germline CDR1 reads SGHRS; CDR2 reads YFSETQ. The CDR3 covers 16 residues. This entry is derived from a study of blood T cell repertoires in COVID-19. Study summary: Some COVID-19 samples were acute and others convalescent; all came from the United States, Italy and Spain. PBMCs, B-cell-depleted T cells, or T cells were the source of the cDNA or gDNA that made up the material.

Generated by immunoSEQ multiplex PCR, the TCRdb table keeps only in-frame clones and is missing some. The sample holds 180,000 or so clones, 80% seen once. The sequencing sample was made of PBMCs or T cells enriched from blood (not recorded which). The clonotype originates from a man in his sixties who had been exposed to COVID-19. This chain connects TRBV5-1 to TRBJ2-1, with 9 bases that match TRBD2. The CDR3 loop is CASSLDGGRGYNEQFF. For the CDR3, the DNA is TGCGCCAGCAGCTTGGACGGCGGGAGGGGATACAATGAGCAGTTCTTC.